This entry describes one T cell receptor beta chain. Its antigen is not identified. This entry belongs to a study of cytomegalovirus exposure and HLA in healthy donors. Overall study results and limits: Apart from CMV serostatus, no immune exposure information was available.

This CDR3 contains 17 residues. Per germline, CDR1 GTSNPN and CDR2 SVGIG (reference sequence). Trimming removed 1 base from V and 7 bases from J; junction bases left unmatched: 15. The study ran its PCR with 60 Vbeta and 13 Jbeta primers. The protocol was immunoSEQ multiplex PCR, while the TCRdb copy is restricted to in-frame clones and leaves out a portion. Of over 110,000 clones listed, over 75% are singletons. The origin of this receptor is a woman aged 50 to 60 in good health and CMV-seropositive. The chain employs TRBV30 and TRBJ1-5; TRBD1 agrees at 8 bases. Sequencing was carried out using PBMCs. Here the CDR3 DNA reads TGTGCCTGGAGTGGGGGGCAGGGGGCTATGCTGGGGCAGCCCCAGCATTTT. The encoded protein is CAWSGGQGAMLGQPQHF.